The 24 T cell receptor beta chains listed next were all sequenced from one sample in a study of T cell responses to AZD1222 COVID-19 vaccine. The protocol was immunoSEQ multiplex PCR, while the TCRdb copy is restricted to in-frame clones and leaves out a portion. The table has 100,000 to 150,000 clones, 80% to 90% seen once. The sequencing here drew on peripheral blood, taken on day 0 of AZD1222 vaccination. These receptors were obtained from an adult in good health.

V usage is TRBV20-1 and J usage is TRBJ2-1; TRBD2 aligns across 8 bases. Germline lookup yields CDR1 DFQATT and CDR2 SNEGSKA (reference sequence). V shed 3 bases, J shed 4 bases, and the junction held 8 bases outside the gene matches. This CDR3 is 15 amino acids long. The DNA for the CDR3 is TGCAGTGCTAGTAAACCGGGCGGGAGGTACAATGAGCAGTTCTTC. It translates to CSASKPGGRYNEQFF.

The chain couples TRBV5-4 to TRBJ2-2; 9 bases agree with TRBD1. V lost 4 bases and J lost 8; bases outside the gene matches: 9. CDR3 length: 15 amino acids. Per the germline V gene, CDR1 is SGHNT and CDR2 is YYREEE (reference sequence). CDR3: CASSARTGVLGELFF. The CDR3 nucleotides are TGTGCCAGCAGCGCTCGGACAGGGGTCTTAGGGGAGCTGTTTTTT. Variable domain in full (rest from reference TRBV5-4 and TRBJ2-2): ETGVTQSPTHLIKTRGQQVTLRCSSQSGHNTVSWYQQALGQGPQFIFQYYREEENGRGNFPPRFSGLQFPNYSSELNVNALELDDSALYLCASSARTGVLGELFFGEGSRLTVL.

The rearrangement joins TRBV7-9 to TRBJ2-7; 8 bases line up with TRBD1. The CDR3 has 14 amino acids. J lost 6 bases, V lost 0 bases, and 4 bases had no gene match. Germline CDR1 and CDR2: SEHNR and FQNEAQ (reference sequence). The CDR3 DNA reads TGTGCCAGCAGCTTAGCGCTGGGGACAGGCGAGCAGTACTTC. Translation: CASSLALGTGEQYF.

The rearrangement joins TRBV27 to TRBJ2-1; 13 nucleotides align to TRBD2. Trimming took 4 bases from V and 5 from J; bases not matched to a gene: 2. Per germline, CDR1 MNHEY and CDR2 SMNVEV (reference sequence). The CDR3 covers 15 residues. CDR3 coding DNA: TGTGCCAGCAGTTACGGACTAGCGGGGGACAATGAGCAGTTCTTC. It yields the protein CASSYGLAGDNEQFF.

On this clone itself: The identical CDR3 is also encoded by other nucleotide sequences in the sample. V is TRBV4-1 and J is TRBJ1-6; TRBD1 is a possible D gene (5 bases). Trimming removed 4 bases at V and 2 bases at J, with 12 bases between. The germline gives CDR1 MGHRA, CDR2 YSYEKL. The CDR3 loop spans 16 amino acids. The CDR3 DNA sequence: TGCGCCAGCAGCCCAGTGGGGCCCGCCTATAATTCACCCCTCCACTTT. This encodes CASSPVGPAYNSPLHF.

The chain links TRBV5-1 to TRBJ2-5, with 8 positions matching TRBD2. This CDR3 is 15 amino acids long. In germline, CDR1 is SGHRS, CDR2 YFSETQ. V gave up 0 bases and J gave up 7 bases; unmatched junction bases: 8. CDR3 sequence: CASSLGNSGAPTQYF. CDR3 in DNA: TGCGCCAGCAGCTTGGGGAATAGCGGGGCCCCGACCCAGTACTTC.

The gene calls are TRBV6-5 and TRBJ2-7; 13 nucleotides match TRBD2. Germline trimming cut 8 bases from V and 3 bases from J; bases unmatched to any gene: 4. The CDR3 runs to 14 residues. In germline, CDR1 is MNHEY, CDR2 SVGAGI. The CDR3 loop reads CASRTSGSSYEQYF. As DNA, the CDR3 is TGTGCCAGCCGGACTAGCGGGAGTAGCTACGAGCAGTACTTC.

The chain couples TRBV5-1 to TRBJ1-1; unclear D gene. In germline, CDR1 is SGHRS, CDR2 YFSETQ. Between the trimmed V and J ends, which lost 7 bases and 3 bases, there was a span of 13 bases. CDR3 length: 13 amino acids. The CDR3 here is CASSPVGDTEAFF. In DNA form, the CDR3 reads TGCGCCAGCTCTCCCGTTGGAGACACTGAAGCTTTCTTT.

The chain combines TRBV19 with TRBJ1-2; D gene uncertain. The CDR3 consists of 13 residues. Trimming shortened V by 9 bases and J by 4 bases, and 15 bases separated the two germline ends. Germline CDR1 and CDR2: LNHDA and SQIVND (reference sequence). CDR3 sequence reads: CASSQTIGYGYTF. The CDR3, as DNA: TGTGCCAGCTCTCAGACGATCGGCTATGGCTACACCTTC.

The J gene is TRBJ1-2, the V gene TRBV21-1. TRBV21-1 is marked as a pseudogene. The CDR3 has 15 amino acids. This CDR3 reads CASSLGGVAGDGYTF. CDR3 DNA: TGTGCCAGCAGCCTGGGGGGGGTGGCAGGGGATGGCTACACCTTC.

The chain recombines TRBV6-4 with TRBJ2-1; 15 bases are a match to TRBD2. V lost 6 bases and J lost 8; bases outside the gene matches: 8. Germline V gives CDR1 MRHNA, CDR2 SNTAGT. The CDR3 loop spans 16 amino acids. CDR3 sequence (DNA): TGTGCCAGCAGCCCCGAAGGACTAGCGGGAGGGTATGAGCAGTTCTTC. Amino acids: CASSPEGLAGGYEQFF.

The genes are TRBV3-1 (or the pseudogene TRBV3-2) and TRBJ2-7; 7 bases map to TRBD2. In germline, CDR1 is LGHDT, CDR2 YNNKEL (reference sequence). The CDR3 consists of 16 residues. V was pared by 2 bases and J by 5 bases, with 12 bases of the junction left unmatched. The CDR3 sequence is CASSQFVAGAADEQYF. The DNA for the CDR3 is TGTGCCAGCAGCCAATTTGTAGCGGGTGCCGCCGACGAGCAGTACTTC.

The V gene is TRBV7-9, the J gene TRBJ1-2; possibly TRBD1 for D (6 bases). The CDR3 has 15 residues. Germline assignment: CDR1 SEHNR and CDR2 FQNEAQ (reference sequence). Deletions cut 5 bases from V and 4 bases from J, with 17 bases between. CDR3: CASSPSGGPVYGYTF. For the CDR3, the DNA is TGTGCCAGCAGCCCAAGTGGGGGGCCCGTCTATGGCTACACCTTC.

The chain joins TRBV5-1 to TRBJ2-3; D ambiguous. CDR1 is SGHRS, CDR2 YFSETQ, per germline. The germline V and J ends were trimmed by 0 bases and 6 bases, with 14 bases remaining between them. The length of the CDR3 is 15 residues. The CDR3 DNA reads TGCGCCAGCAGCTTGGGGGGTCTTACTTCGGATACGCAGTATTTT. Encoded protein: CASSLGGLTSDTQYF.

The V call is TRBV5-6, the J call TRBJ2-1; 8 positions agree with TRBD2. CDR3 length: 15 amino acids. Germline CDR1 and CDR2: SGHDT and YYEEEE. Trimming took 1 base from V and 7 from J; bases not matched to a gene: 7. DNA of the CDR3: TGTGCCAGCAGCTTGAAGACTAGCGAGGGGAATGAGCAGTTCTTC. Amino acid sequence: CASSLKTSEGNEQFF.

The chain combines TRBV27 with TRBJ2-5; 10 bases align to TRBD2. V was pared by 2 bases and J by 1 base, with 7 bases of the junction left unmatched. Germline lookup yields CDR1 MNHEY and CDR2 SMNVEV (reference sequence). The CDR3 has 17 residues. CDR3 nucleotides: TGTGCCAGCAGTTTAGGCATTGGACTAGCGGCCCAAGAGACCCAGTACTTC. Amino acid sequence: CASSLGIGLAAQETQYF.

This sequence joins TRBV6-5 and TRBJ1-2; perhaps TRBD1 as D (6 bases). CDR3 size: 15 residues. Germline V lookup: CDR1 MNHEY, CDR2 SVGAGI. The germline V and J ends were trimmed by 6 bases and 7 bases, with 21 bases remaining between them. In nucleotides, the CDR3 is TGTGCCAGCAGACCCCCCGACAGGATTGCGGCTGGCTACACCTTC. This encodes CASRPPDRIAAGYTF.

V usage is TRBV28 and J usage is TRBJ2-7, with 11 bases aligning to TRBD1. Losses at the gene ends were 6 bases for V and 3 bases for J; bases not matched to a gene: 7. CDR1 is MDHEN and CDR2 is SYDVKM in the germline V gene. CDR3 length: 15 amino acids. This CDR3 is CASRRTGTGGYEQYF. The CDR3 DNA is TGTGCCAGCAGACGCACCGGGACAGGGGGCTACGAGCAGTACTTC.

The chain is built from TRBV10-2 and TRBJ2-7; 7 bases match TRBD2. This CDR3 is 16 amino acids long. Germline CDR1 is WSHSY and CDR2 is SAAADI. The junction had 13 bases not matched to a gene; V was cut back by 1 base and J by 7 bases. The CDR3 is CASSEWEGRPFGEQYF. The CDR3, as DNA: TGCGCCAGCAGTGAGTGGGAGGGGCGCCCCTTCGGGGAGCAGTACTTC.

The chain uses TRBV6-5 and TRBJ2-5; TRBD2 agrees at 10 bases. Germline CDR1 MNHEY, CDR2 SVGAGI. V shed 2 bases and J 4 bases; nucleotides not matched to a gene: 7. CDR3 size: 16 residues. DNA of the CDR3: TGTGCCAGCAGTTACCGGGCTAGCGGGAGAGTAGAGACCCAGTACTTC. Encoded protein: CASSYRASGRVETQYF.

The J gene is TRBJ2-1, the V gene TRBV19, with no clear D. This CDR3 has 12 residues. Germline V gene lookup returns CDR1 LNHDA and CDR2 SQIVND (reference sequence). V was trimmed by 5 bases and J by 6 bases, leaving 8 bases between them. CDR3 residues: CASSPSANEQFF. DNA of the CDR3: TGTGCCAGTAGTCCTTCGGCCAATGAGCAGTTCTTC.

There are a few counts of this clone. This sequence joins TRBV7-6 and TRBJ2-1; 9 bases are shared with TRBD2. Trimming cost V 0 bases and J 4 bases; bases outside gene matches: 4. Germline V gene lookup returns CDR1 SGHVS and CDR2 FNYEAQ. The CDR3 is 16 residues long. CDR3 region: CASSLARLAEYNEQFF. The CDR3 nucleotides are TGTGCCAGCAGCTTAGCGAGACTAGCGGAGTACAATGAGCAGTTCTTC.

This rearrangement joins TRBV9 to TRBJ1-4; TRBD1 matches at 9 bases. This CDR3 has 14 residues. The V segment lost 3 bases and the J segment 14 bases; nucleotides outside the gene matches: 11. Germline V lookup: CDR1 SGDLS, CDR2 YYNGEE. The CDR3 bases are TGTGCCAGCAGCGCCGGGACAGGGCACGGTTTGCTGTTTTTT. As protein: CASSAGTGHGLLFF.

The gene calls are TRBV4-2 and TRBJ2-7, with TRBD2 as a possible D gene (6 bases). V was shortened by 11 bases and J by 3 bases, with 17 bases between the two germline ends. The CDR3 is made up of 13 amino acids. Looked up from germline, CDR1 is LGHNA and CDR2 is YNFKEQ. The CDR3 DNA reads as TGTGCCGCCAGCACGGGGGACGGCTACGAGCAGTACTTC. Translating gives CAASTGDGYEQYF.